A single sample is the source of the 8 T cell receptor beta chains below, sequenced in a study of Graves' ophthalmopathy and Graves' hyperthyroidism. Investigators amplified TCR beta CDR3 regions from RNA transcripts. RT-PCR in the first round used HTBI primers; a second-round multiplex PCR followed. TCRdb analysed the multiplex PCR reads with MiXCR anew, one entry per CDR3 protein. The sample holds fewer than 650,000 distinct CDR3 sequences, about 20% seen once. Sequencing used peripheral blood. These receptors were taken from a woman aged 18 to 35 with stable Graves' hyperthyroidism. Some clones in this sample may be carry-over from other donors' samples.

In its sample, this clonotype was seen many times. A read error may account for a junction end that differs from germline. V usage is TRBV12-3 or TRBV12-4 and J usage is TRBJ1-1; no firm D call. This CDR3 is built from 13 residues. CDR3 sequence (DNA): TGTGCCAGCAGCTTAGGAGGGATTACTGAAGCTTTCTTT. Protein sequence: CASSLGGITEAFF.

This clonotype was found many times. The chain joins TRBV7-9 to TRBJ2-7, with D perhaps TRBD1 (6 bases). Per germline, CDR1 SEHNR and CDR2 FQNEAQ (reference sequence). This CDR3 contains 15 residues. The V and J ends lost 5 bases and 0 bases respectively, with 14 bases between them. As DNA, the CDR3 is TGTGCCAGCAGCCCAGAGGGGGTGAGCTCCTACGAGCAGTACTTC. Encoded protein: CASSPEGVSSYEQYF. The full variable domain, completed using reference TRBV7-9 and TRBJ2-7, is DTGVSQNPRHKITKRGQNVTFRCDPISEHNRLYWYRQTLGQGPEFLTYFQNEAQLEKSRLLSDRFSAERPKGSFSTLEIQRTEQGDSAMYLCASSPEGVSSYEQYFGPGTRLTVT.

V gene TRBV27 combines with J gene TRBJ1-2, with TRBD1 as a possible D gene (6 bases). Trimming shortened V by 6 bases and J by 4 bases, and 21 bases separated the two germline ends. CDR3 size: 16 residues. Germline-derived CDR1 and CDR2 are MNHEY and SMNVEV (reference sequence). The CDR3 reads CASRTWEGVNLYGYTF. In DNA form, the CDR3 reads TGTGCCAGCAGGACGTGGGAGGGGGTAAACCTCTATGGCTACACCTTC.

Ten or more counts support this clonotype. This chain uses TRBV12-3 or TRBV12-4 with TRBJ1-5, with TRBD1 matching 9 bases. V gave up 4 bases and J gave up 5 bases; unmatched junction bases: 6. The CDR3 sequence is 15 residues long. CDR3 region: CASSYGTGTYQPQHF. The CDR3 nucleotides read TGTGCCAGCAGTTATGGGACAGGGACGTATCAGCCCCAGCATTTT.

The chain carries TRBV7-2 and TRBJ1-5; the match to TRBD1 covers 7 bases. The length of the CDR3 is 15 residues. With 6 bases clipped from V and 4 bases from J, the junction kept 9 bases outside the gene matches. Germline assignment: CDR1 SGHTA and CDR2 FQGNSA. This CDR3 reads CASSPLTGTNQPQHF. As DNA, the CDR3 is TGTGCCAGCAGTCCTTTGACAGGGACAAATCAGCCCCAGCATTTT.

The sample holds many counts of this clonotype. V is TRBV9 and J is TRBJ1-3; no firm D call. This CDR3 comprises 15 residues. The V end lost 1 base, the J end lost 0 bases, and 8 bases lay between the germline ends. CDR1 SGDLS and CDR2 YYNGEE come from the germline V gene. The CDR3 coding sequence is TGTGCCAGCAGCGTACGAACAGACTCTGGAAACACCATATATTTT. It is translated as CASSVRTDSGNTIYF.

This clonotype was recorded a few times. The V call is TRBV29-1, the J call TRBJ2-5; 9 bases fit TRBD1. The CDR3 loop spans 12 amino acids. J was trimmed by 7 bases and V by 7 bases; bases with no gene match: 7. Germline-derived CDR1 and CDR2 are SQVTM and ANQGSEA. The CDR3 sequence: CSGAQGARTQYF. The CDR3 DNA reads TGCAGCGGGGCACAGGGGGCACGGACCCAGTACTTC.

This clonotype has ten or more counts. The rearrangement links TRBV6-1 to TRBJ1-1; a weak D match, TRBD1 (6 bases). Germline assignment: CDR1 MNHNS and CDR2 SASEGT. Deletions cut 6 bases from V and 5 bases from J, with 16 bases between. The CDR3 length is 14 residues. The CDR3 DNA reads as TGTGCCAGCAGACCCCCGGGGGGCCATACTGAAGCTTTCTTT. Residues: CASRPPGGHTEAFF.